This TCR beta chain appears in the sequencing data of a study of Graves' ophthalmopathy and Graves' hyperthyroidism. The study recruited hyperthyroidism patients aged 18 to 65 who were newly diagnosed, under 2 months' duration. Among the exclusions were patients with other autoimmune diseases, uncontrolled infections, pregnancy or lactation. Only a few counts were recorded for this clonotype. With a much larger clone just one base away, this may be a read error. Scientists amplified the TCR beta CDR3 regions from RNA transcripts. First-round RT-PCR employed HTBI primers, with a second-round multiplex PCR after it. MiXCR, applied by TCRdb to the multiplex PCR reads, yields one record per CDR3 protein. The sample shows around 1.1 million distinct CDR3 sequences, roughly 35% of them seen only once. The CDR3 contains 15 residues. In germline, CDR1 is SNHLY, CDR2 FYNNEI.

This clonotype originated in an adult man with Graves' hyperthyroidism. The J gene is TRBJ2-2, the V gene TRBV2; D is perhaps TRBD2 (6 bases). Sequencing used peripheral blood or thyroid tissue (not recorded which). The CDR3 here is CASSPPEAVGGELSF. The CDR3, as DNA: TGTGCCAGCAGTCCACCCGAGGCAGTAGGCGGGGAGCTGTCTTTT.